A single sample is the source of the 26 T cell receptor beta chains below, sequenced in a study of blood T cells in healthy people across ages (dated by TCRdb to the mid-2010s). Library generation was performed with 5' RACE. The run used an Illumina HiSeq 2500. A second PCR of roughly 7 to 12 cycles was run with a J-beta primer mix and a sample-barcoded 5' primer. The raw public reads went through TCRdb reprocessing: fastp at Q25, MiXCR clone calling, in-frame beta chains kept. Under each unique CDR3 protein, matching rows form one entry showing the most common genes and DNA. The table for this sample lists fewer than 800,000 distinct CDR3 sequences; 20% to 25% of them were counted only once. In total, the top ten clones hold more than 7.5% of the sample. These records were also assigned to another study, of T cells of mothers and their children.

Input material: blood. Receptors originate from a boy between 10 and 17 years old in good health.

This clonotype came up a few times. This chain uses TRBV6-2 or TRBV6-3 with TRBJ2-5; D unclear. The better agreement between TRBJ2-1 and the DNA end casts doubt on the J call. This CDR3 comprises 8 residues. Germline CDR1 MNHEY, CDR2 SVGEGT. The CDR3 DNA sequence: TGTGCCAGCCCGTCTCAGTTCTTC. As protein: CASPSQFF.

This clonotype has a handful of counts. The chain combines TRBV29-1 with TRBJ1-5, with a tentative D call TRBD1 (6 bases). The germline V and J ends were trimmed by 6 bases and 4 bases, with 13 bases remaining between them. Germline CDR1 is SQVTM and CDR2 is ANQGSEA. The CDR3 runs 13 residues. The CDR3 region has the DNA TGCAGCGTCGCACAGGGTCTTAATCAGCCCCAGCATTTT. This translates into CSVAQGLNQPQHF.

Worth noting for this clonotype: One end of the junction is discordant with germline, which a read error may explain. The chain links TRBV20-1 to TRBJ2-2, with D unresolved. Germline loops: CDR1 DFQATT, CDR2 SNEGSKA (reference sequence). This CDR3 is built from 13 residues. CDR3 region: CSARVRNTGELFF. The CDR3 nucleotides are TGCAGTGCTAGGGTGCGGAACACCGGAGAGCTGTTTTTT.

V and J are TRBV5-1 and TRBJ1-2; 7 bases match TRBD1. The V and J ends lost 0 bases and 2 bases, in that order; junction bases with no gene match: 13. CDR1 and CDR2 from the germline V gene are SGHRS and YFSETQ. CDR3 length equals 18 residues. The CDR3 protein is CASSLESGTVLSNYGYTF. Here the CDR3 DNA reads TGCGCCAGCAGCTTGGAATCCGGGACAGTGTTATCGAACTATGGCTACACCTTC.

The chain is built from TRBV13 and TRBJ2-1, with D tentatively TRBD1 (6 bases). CDR3 length: 18 residues. Trimming left V 2 bases short and J 2 bases short, with 19 bases between. In germline, CDR1 is PRHDT, CDR2 FYEKMQ (reference sequence). The CDR3 sequence is CASSLTVRSDSPYNEQFF. The CDR3 bases are TGTGCCAGCAGCTTAACAGTACGGTCGGACAGCCCCTACAATGAGCAGTTCTTC.

A few counts support this clonotype. CDR3 region: CASSPIGQPNEQFF. CDR3 in DNA: TGTGCCAGCAGTCCAATCGGACAGCCCAATGAGCAGTTCTTC. The chain recombines TRBV27 with TRBJ2-1; a possible D gene is TRBD1 (6 bases). CDR3 length equals 14 residues. CDR1 MNHEY and CDR2 SMNVEV come from the germline V gene (reference sequence). V was clipped by 5 bases and J by 6 bases, with 14 bases between them.

There are a few counts of this clonotype. The chain carries TRBV28 and TRBJ2-1; no definite D call. Trimming removed 5 bases at V and 12 bases at J, with 14 bases between. This CDR3 contains 12 residues. CDR1 is MDHEN, CDR2 SYDVKM, per germline. Here the CDR3 DNA reads TGTGCCAGCAGTCTAGATAAGGCCCCGCAGTTCTTC. It is translated as CASSLDKAPQFF.

In this sample, this clonotype turned up a few times. The CDR3 sequence: CASSFSGVGETQYF. The CDR3 DNA sequence: TGTGCCAGCAGCTTCAGCGGGGTAGGGGAGACCCAGTACTTC. The chain links TRBV7-2 to TRBJ2-5; 7 nucleotides match TRBD2. This CDR3 has 14 residues. The V segment lost 3 bases and the J segment 5 bases; nucleotides outside the gene matches: 6. Germline assignment: CDR1 SGHTA and CDR2 FQGNSA.

This rearrangement joins TRBV6-5 to TRBJ2-5; no clear D gene. This CDR3 contains 12 residues. Trimming cost V 5 bases and J 4 bases, with 8 bases left between them. The germline V gene encodes CDR1 MNHEY and CDR2 SVGAGI. Here the CDR3 reads CASSNKIETQYF. CDR3 coding DNA: TGTGCCAGCAGTAACAAGATAGAGACCCAGTACTTC.

This clonotype was seen a handful of times. The gene calls are TRBV6-5 and TRBJ2-1; D might be TRBD2 (5 bases). Germline assignment: CDR1 MNHEY and CDR2 SVGAGI. The CDR3 has 16 residues. Trimming took off 2 bases at V and 1 base at J, with 12 bases between the two ends. This chain's CDR3 is CASSYERMPSYNEQFF. The CDR3 nucleotides read TGTGCCAGCAGTTACGAGCGGATGCCATCCTACAATGAGCAGTTCTTC.

This clonotype turned up a few times. This chain joins TRBV19 and TRBJ2-7; TRBD1 is a possible D gene (6 bases). Germline V lookup: CDR1 LNHDA, CDR2 SQIVND (reference sequence). The CDR3 covers 14 residues. Trimming left V 5 bases short and J 2 bases short, with 13 bases between. In DNA, the CDR3 is TGTGCCAGTAGTGCGCGGACAGCGCCCTACGAGCAGTACTTC. Translation: CASSARTAPYEQYF.

This clonotype has more than one count but fewer than ten. The chain employs TRBV10-3 and TRBJ2-4; D is unresolved. The CDR3 consists of 14 residues. The V end was cut by 5 bases, the J end by 5 bases, with 13 bases between. Germline CDR1 is ENHRY and CDR2 is SYGVKD. CDR3 in DNA: TGTGCCATCAGTTCGGTAGATCGGGAAAACATTCAGTACTTC. Protein: CAISSVDRENIQYF.

CDR3 sequence: CASSRPGMETQYF. Here the CDR3 DNA reads TGTGCCAGCAGCCGGCCGGGGATGGAGACCCAGTACTTC. This sequence joins TRBV12-3 or TRBV12-4 and TRBJ2-5; D is possibly TRBD2 (5 bases). V was shortened by 6 bases and J by 5 bases, with 13 bases between the two germline ends. CDR3 size: 13 residues.

The V gene is TRBV12-3 or TRBV12-4, the J gene TRBJ1-5; D gene uncertain. Trimming took off 2 bases at V and 8 bases at J, with 10 bases between the two ends. The CDR3 length is 13 residues. The CDR3 DNA sequence: TGTGCCAGCAGTTTACGGGGAATGGAGCCCCAGCATTTT. Its protein is CASSLRGMEPQHF.

The chain recombines TRBV5-8 with TRBJ2-4, with unresolved D. CDR1 is SGHTS and CDR2 is YDEGEE in the germline V gene. Trimming removed 7 bases from V and 7 bases from J, with 15 bases in between. The CDR3 is 13 amino acids. The DNA for the CDR3 is TGTGCCAGCGGCCTTACATTGAGTAACATTCAGTACTTC. Translating gives CASGLTLSNIQYF. The full variable domain, completed using reference TRBV5-8 and TRBJ2-4, is EAGVTQSPTHLIKTRGQQATLRCSPISGHTSVYWYQQALGLGLQFLLWYDEGEERNRGNFPPRFSGRQFPNYSSELNVNALELEDSALYLCASGLTLSNIQYFGAGTRLSVL.

This chain connects TRBV29-1 to TRBJ2-1; D is ambiguous. V shed 4 bases and J shed 0 bases, with 10 bases lying between them. This CDR3 is built from 14 residues. Germline V gene data show CDR1 as SQVTM and CDR2 as ANQGSEA. As DNA, the CDR3 is TGCAGCGTTGCTGTTGGGTCCTCCTACAATGAGCAGTTCTTC. Translation: CSVAVGSSYNEQFF.

This clonotype appeared a few times. The rearrangement uses TRBV29-1 and TRBJ2-5; the match to TRBD1 covers 7 bases. Germline V gene data show CDR1 as SQVTM and CDR2 as ANQGSEA. This CDR3 is built from 13 residues. V lost 6 bases and J lost 5; bases outside the gene matches: 9. DNA of the CDR3: TGCAGCGTATCGACAGGGTGGGGGGAGACCCAGTACTTC. Translated: CSVSTGWGETQYF.

The V gene is TRBV10-3, the J gene TRBJ2-1, with 8 bases that match TRBD2. J was trimmed by 0 bases and V by 1 base; bases with no gene match: 5. This CDR3 contains 17 residues. CDR1 and CDR2 from the germline V gene are ENHRY and SYGVKD. In DNA, the CDR3 is TGTGCCATCAGTGAGTTATCTAGCGGGCGCTCCTACAATGAGCAGTTCTTC. Protein: CAISELSSGRSYNEQFF.

This clonotype has just a few counts. This sequence joins TRBV7-6 and TRBJ2-1, with 7 nucleotides matching TRBD2. The germline V gene has CDR1 SGHVS and CDR2 FNYEAQ. J was trimmed by 2 bases and V by 1 base; bases with no gene match: 5. The CDR3 covers 16 residues. The CDR3 protein is CASSLDMGGAYNEQFF. CDR3 bases: TGTGCCAGCAGCTTAGATATGGGGGGGGCCTACAATGAGCAGTTCTTC.

About this clonotype: Relative to the germline gene, one junction end is altered; a read error may explain this. V gene TRBV18 combines with J gene TRBJ2-7, with TRBD2 matching over 12 bases. This CDR3 contains 18 residues. Germline V gene sequence: CDR1 KGHSH, CDR2 LQKENI. The CDR3 region has the DNA TGTGCCGGCTCACCATCTTCCCGAGGACTAGCGGGACGCTACGAGCAGTACTTC. This codes for CAGSPSSRGLAGRYEQYF.

This chain links TRBV9 with TRBJ1-4; possibly TRBD1 for D (5 bases). There are 15 residues in the CDR3. V shed 2 bases and J shed 6 bases, with 14 bases lying between them. Germline CDR1 and CDR2: SGDLS and YYNGEE. The CDR3 is CASSVKAPRDEKLFF. DNA of the CDR3: TGTGCCAGCAGCGTTAAGGCACCCAGGGATGAAAAACTGTTTTTT.

The chain has TRBV29-1 and TRBJ2-5, with D tentatively TRBD2 (5 bases). Germline lookup yields CDR1 SQVTM and CDR2 ANQGSEA. There are 12 residues in the CDR3. Trimming removed 6 bases at V and 2 bases at J, with 10 bases between. As DNA, the CDR3 is TGCAGCGTGATTTGGGAGCAAGAGACCCAGTACTTC. Translation: CSVIWEQETQYF.

The chain uses TRBV7-2 and TRBJ1-6, with 7 bases matching TRBD1. The CDR3 consists of 17 residues. Losses at the gene ends were 1 base for V and 7 bases for J; bases not matched to a gene: 10. Germline CDR1 reads SGHTA; CDR2 reads FQGNSA. The CDR3 here is CASSLDPRGFRNSPLHF. DNA of the CDR3: TGTGCCAGCAGCTTAGACCCCAGGGGGTTCCGGAATTCACCCCTCCACTTT.

V usage is TRBV7-2 and J usage is TRBJ1-5; 7 bases map to TRBD1. CDR3 length equals 14 residues. V lost 5 bases and J lost 7; bases outside the gene matches: 8. The germline V gene encodes CDR1 SGHTA and CDR2 FQGNSA. In nucleotides, the CDR3 is TGTGCCAGCAGCATCGACAGGGATGCCCAGCCCCAGCATTTT. Translating it yields CASSIDRDAQPQHF.

This clonotype came up a few times. The chain joins TRBV12-3 or TRBV12-4 to TRBJ1-5; 9 positions match TRBD1. Trimming at V came to 7 bases and at J to 4 bases, leaving 5 bases not matched to a gene. The CDR3 loop spans 14 amino acids. CDR3 region: CASTTGQGNQPQHF. CDR3 sequence (DNA): TGTGCCAGCACAACCGGACAGGGGAATCAGCCCCAGCATTTT.

This clonotype has only one observation. The chain joins TRBV29-1 to TRBJ2-1; D gene ambiguous. The V gene's germline CDR1 is SQVTM and CDR2 ANQGSEA. V lost 3 bases and J lost 0, with 12 bases in between. This CDR3 is built from 15 residues. The CDR3 nucleotides read TGCAGCGTTGAGGGCGGCCCGAGCTCCTACAATGAGCAGTTCTTC. Translating gives CSVEGGPSSYNEQFF.